Below, 20 T cell receptor beta chains from the same sample are listed, as sequenced in a study of blood T cell repertoires in COVID-19. Clones were read by immunoSEQ multiplex PCR, and TCRdb kept only the in-frame ones, dropping some. Of tens of thousands of clones in the sample, approximately 91% were seen once. The sample was peripheral blood. The receptors were gathered from a woman between 70 and 85 years old with acute or convalescent COVID-19.

The J gene is TRBJ2-1, the V gene TRBV7-9; 13 bases are shared with TRBD2. Germline CDR1 is SEHNR and CDR2 is FQNEAQ (reference sequence). With 3 bases clipped from V and 10 bases from J, the junction kept 9 bases outside the gene matches. The CDR3 sequence is 16 residues long. CDR3 residues: CASSFKRLAGGFEQFF. Here the CDR3 DNA reads TGTGCCAGCAGCTTTAAAAGACTAGCGGGGGGCTTCGAGCAGTTCTTC.

The genes are TRBV2 and TRBJ1-2, with D possibly TRBD1 on 5 matching bases. In germline, CDR1 is SNHLY, CDR2 FYNNEI. This CDR3 region has 14 residues. Trimming shortened V by 4 bases and J by 4 bases, and 13 bases separated the two germline ends. CDR3 DNA: TGTGCCAGCAGTGGGGGCAGGGTGGGCTATGGCTACACCTTC. Translated: CASSGGRVGYGYTF. Drawing the rest from reference TRBV2 and TRBJ1-2, the complete variable domain is EPEVTQTPSHQVTQMGQEVILRCVPISNHLYFYWYRQILGQKVEFLVSFYNNEISEKSEIFDDQFSVERPDGSNFTLKIRSTKLEDSAMYFCASSGGRVGYGYTFGSGTRLTVV.

This clone has a single count. The chain uses TRBV2 and TRBJ1-2; 7 bases fit TRBD1. The V gene's germline CDR1 is SNHLY and CDR2 FYNNEI. CDR3 length: 13 amino acids. Unmatched junction bases numbered 5, after V lost 6 bases and J lost 4 bases. As DNA, the CDR3 is TGTGCCAGCAGACCGACAGGGTCCTATGGCTACACCTTC. Translating gives CASRPTGSYGYTF.

The chain joins TRBV6-1 to TRBJ1-2; D gene unclear. V was pared by 3 bases and J by 3 bases, with 14 bases between. CDR1 and CDR2 (germline): MNHNS, SASEGT. The CDR3 has 15 residues. The CDR3 coding sequence is TGTGCCAGCAGTGAGGCGGGGATTATTGACTATGGCTACACCTTC. This encodes CASSEAGIIDYGYTF.

The chain uses TRBV6-2 or TRBV6-3 and TRBJ2-3; D perhaps matches TRBD1 (6 bases). CDR1 and CDR2 from the germline V gene are MNHEY and SVGEGT. Trimming pared 5 bases from V and 1 base from J, leaving 16 bases between. The CDR3 contains 16 residues. This chain's CDR3 is CASSAQAGVRTDTQYF. The CDR3 coding sequence is TGTGCCAGCAGTGCCCAAGCAGGGGTCCGCACAGATACGCAGTATTTT.

The gene calls are TRBV9 and TRBJ2-1, with D possibly TRBD1 on 5 matching bases. CDR1 is SGDLS, CDR2 YYNGEE, per germline. The CDR3 consists of 16 residues. The V gene lost 2 bases and the J gene lost 0 bases, with 12 bases spanning the gap. CDR3 sequence (DNA): TGTGCCAGCAGCGTGATGGACAAGAGCTCCTACAATGAGCAGTTCTTC. It specifies CASSVMDKSSYNEQFF.

The V gene is TRBV5-1, the J gene TRBJ2-2; 9 bases match TRBD2. CDR3 size: 15 residues. Germline-derived CDR1 and CDR2 are SGHRS and YFSETQ. V lost 4 bases to trimming and J lost 4 bases; unmatched junction nucleotides: 5. CDR3 in amino acids: CASSVLAGSTGELFF. The CDR3 DNA sequence: TGCGCCAGCAGCGTCCTAGCGGGAAGCACCGGGGAGCTGTTTTTT. Filled out from reference TRBV5-1 and TRBJ2-2, the complete variable domain reads KAGVTQTPRYLIKTRGQQVTLSCSPISGHRSVSWYQQTPGQGLQFLFEYFSETQRNKGNFPGRFSGRQFSNSRSEMNVSTLELGDSALYLCASSVLAGSTGELFFGEGSRLTVL.

V and J are TRBV5-1 and TRBJ1-4, with TRBD1 matching 7 bases. CDR3 length: 14 residues. V dropped 2 bases and J dropped 6; count of bases not matched to a gene: 4. Germline lookup yields CDR1 SGHRS and CDR2 YFSETQ. The CDR3, as DNA: TGCGCCAGCAGCTTTACCGGGACAGATGAAAAACTGTTTTTT. This translates into CASSFTGTDEKLFF.

The chain couples TRBV6-5 to TRBJ1-5; 9 bases align to TRBD1. Germline V gives CDR1 MNHEY, CDR2 SVGAGI. With 5 bases clipped from V and 6 bases from J, the junction kept 2 bases outside the gene matches. The CDR3 totals 13 residues. CDR3 region: CASSTGGSQPQHF. For the CDR3, the DNA is TGTGCCAGCAGTACAGGGGGCAGTCAGCCCCAGCATTTT.

This sequence joins TRBV5-8 and TRBJ2-7, with D perhaps TRBD1 (6 bases). Germline CDR1 is SGHTS and CDR2 is YDEGEE. The CDR3 loop spans 14 amino acids. The V gene lost 3 bases and the J gene lost 3 bases, with 13 bases spanning the gap. Here the CDR3 DNA reads TGTGCCAGCAGCTCGGACGGGACAAACTACGAGCAGTACGTC. As protein: CASSSDGTNYEQYV.

The V gene is TRBV5-1, the J gene TRBJ1-4; weak D call: TRBD1 (5 bases). V lost 1 base, J lost 6 bases, and 7 bases lay in between. Germline V gene lookup returns CDR1 SGHRS and CDR2 YFSETQ. The CDR3 runs to 13 residues. In nucleotides, the CDR3 is TGCGCCAGCAGCTTGACGGGGGATGAAAAACTGTTTTTT. Translation gives CASSLTGDEKLFF.

The chain links TRBV2 to TRBJ1-1; D unclear. V was clipped by 1 base and J by 1 base, with 13 bases between them. Germline CDR1 and CDR2: SNHLY and FYNNEI. The CDR3 totals 16 residues. DNA of the CDR3: TGTGCCAGCAGTGAAGGACGCCAGCGCCGGAACACTGAAGCTTTCTTT. Amino acids: CASSEGRQRRNTEAFF.

The chain recombines TRBV10-2 with TRBJ1-5, with 9 bases aligning to TRBD1. The CDR3 runs 12 residues. After removal of 8 bases from V and 5 bases from J, the junction contained 1 base not matched to a gene. CDR1 and CDR2 from the germline V gene are WSHSY and SAAADI. The CDR3 bases are TGCGCCAGCCGGGACAGGGATCAGCCCCAGCATTTT. The encoded protein is CASRDRDQPQHF.

J is TRBJ2-7 and V is TRBV30, with 7 bases fitting TRBD1. The V gene end was trimmed by 3 bases and the J gene end by 2 bases; junction bases not matched to a gene: 4. Germline V lookup: CDR1 GTSNPN, CDR2 SVGIG (reference sequence). This CDR3 region has 13 residues. The CDR3 region is CAWSRDSTYEQYF. In nucleotides, the CDR3 is TGTGCCTGGAGCCGGGACAGCACCTACGAGCAGTACTTC.

CDR3 sequence reads: CASTDRESYEQYF. The CDR3 DNA reads as TGTGCCAGCACAGACAGGGAATCCTACGAGCAGTACTTC. The chain carries TRBV27 and TRBJ2-7; 7 positions match TRBD1. V trimming: 7 bases; J trimming: 1 base; junction bases outside the gene matches: 4. This CDR3 has 13 amino acids. Germline V gene lookup returns CDR1 MNHEY and CDR2 SMNVEV (reference sequence).

V is TRBV7-9 and J is TRBJ2-1; D is undetermined. Germline V gives CDR1 SEHNR, CDR2 FQNEAQ (reference sequence). The V and J ends lost 4 bases and 0 bases respectively, with 10 bases between them. The CDR3 loop spans 15 amino acids. The CDR3 DNA reads as TGTGCCAGCAGCTACGACTCGGGCTCCTACAATGAGCAGTTCTTC. Translated: CASSYDSGSYNEQFF.

The chain has TRBV24-1 and TRBJ2-2; maybe TRBD1 (7 bases). The CDR3 runs 14 residues. Trimming removed 4 bases at V and 7 bases at J, with 12 bases between. Germline V gives CDR1 KGHDR, CDR2 SFDVKD. CDR3 sequence: CATSDRRGVGELFF. In DNA form, the CDR3 reads TGTGCCACCAGTGACCGCAGGGGGGTCGGGGAGCTGTTTTTT.

The chain has TRBV28 and TRBJ1-3; possibly TRBD1 for D (5 bases). CDR1 is MDHEN, CDR2 SYDVKM, per germline. Trimming removed 6 bases from V and 9 bases from J, with 18 bases in between. The CDR3 runs to 14 residues. The CDR3, as DNA: TGTGCCAGCAGGATCGGGGGAGCCACAAGCACCATATATTTT. It yields the protein CASRIGGATSTIYF.

A single count supports this clone. The chain links TRBV6-1 to TRBJ1-2, with 8 bases fitting TRBD1. V lost 1 base and J lost 7; bases outside the gene matches: 5. CDR3 size: 14 residues. From germline, CDR1 is MNHNS and CDR2 SASEGT. CDR3 nucleotide sequence: TGTGCCAGCAGTGAAGGGACAGGGAAAGGTGGCTACACCTTC. Residues: CASSEGTGKGGYTF.

V and J are TRBV19 and TRBJ2-7; TRBD1 aligns across 9 bases. Germline CDR1 and CDR2: LNHDA and SQIVND (reference sequence). CDR3 size: 14 residues. V lost 5 bases and J lost 2; bases outside the gene matches: 4. The CDR3 sequence is CASSPTGGAYEQYF. The CDR3 region has the DNA TGTGCCAGTAGTCCGACAGGGGGGGCCTACGAGCAGTACTTC.